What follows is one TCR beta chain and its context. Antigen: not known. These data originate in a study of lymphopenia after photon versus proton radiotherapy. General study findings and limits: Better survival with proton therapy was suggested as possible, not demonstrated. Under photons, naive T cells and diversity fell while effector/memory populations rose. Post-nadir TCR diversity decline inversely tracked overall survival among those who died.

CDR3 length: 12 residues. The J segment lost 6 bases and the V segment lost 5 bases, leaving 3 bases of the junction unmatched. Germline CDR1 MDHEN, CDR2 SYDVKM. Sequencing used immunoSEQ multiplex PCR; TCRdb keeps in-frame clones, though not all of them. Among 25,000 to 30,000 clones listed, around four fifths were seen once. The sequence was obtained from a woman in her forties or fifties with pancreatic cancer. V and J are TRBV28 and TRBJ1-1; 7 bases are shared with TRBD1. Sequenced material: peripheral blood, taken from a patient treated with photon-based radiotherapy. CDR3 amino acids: CASSPGQAEAFF. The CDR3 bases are TGTGCCAGCAGTCCTGGACAGGCTGAAGCTTTCTTT.